These 31 T cell receptor beta chains share one sample of origin, sequenced in a study of T-cell memory formation after mild COVID-19. MiXCR was run by TCRdb on the 5' RACE reads, yielding one entry per CDR3 protein. The sample yields approximately 440,000 distinct CDR3 sequences, 20% seen once. The sample was PBMCs or a T cell subset sorted from them (not recorded which). These receptors came from an adult woman who had mild COVID-19 (a few samples of this study predate the infection). Cell type and time point are not known.

This clonotype appeared a few times. V gene TRBV4-1 combines with J gene TRBJ1-1; D is ambiguous. V was shortened by 3 bases and J by 2 bases, with 10 bases between the two germline ends. The germline V gene has CDR1 MGHRA and CDR2 YSYEKL. The CDR3 length is 14 residues. DNA of the CDR3: TGCGCCAGCAGCCAGACCGACGTAAACACTGAAGCTTTCTTT. Encoded protein: CASSQTDVNTEAFF.

This clonotype was found a few times. No DNA is shown, since the ends of the CDR3 on it are uncertain; the CDR3 is the one TCRdb lists. The gene calls are TRBV12-3 or TRBV12-4 and TRBJ2-5; TRBD2, the table's D call, was not compared with the DNA. Counting both end residues, the CDR3 totals 15 amino acids. The CDR3 reads CASSWGTGAGSREYF.

The chain joins TRBV12-3 or TRBV12-4 to TRBJ2-3, with TRBD1 identical over 11 bases. The CDR3 contains 19 residues. V was clipped by 6 bases and J by 4 bases; unmatched bases: 18. The CDR3 here is CASSPGQGASLGHADTQYF. DNA for the CDR3: TGTGCCAGCAGCCCAGGACAGGGGGCTTCACTAGGTCATGCAGATACGCAGTATTTT.

V and J are TRBV4-1 and TRBJ2-7; 7 bases align to TRBD1. This CDR3 has 14 amino acids. Per germline, CDR1 MGHRA and CDR2 YSYEKL. V was clipped by 3 bases and J by 2 bases; unmatched bases: 4. The CDR3 DNA is TGCGCCAGCAGCCACGGGACAGAAGCCTACGAGCAGTACTTC. Translated: CASSHGTEAYEQYF.

This clonotype was seen at least ten times. This chain links TRBV12-3 or TRBV12-4 with TRBJ1-2; unclear D gene. Trimming left V 7 bases short and J 2 bases short, with 8 bases between. The CDR3 contains 12 residues. The CDR3 sequence is CASKEENYGYTF. CDR3 DNA sequence: TGTGCCAGCAAGGAGGAAAACTATGGCTACACCTTC.

The genes are TRBV5-1 and TRBJ2-1, with D unresolved. Germline V CDR1 and CDR2: SGHRS, YFSETQ. The V end lost 0 bases, the J end lost 7 bases, and 8 bases lay between the germline ends. The CDR3 length is 13 residues. For the CDR3, the DNA is TGCGCCAGCAGCTTGGACCGGCTAAATGAGCAGTTCTTC. Translating it yields CASSLDRLNEQFF. Using reference TRBV5-1 and TRBJ2-1 for the parts outside the CDR3, the full variable domain is KAGVTQTPRYLIKTRGQQVTLSCSPISGHRSVSWYQQTPGQGLQFLFEYFSETQRNKGNFPGRFSGRQFSNSRSEMNVSTLELGDSALYLCASSLDRLNEQFFGPGTRLTVL.

The chain recombines TRBV4-2 with TRBJ1-2, with D tentatively TRBD1 (6 bases). Germline V lookup: CDR1 LGHNA, CDR2 YNFKEQ. This CDR3 region has 16 residues. V lost 3 bases, J lost 0 bases, and 14 bases lay in between. As DNA, the CDR3 is TGTGCCAGCAGCCACTTAGACGGACAGCCTAACTATGGCTACACCTTC. Its translation: CASSHLDGQPNYGYTF.

This clonotype was seen more than once but under ten times. The rearrangement links TRBV15 to TRBJ2-2; D unclear. This CDR3 has 17 residues. Germline values: CDR1 LNHNV, CDR2 YYDKDF (reference sequence). V was cut by 0 bases and J by 5 bases, with 16 bases left in between. This chain's CDR3 is CATSRDILAVQTGELFF. In nucleotides, the CDR3 is TGTGCCACCAGCAGAGATATTTTGGCGGTACAAACCGGGGAGCTGTTTTTT.

The table lists this clonotype with a few counts. This sequence joins TRBV7-9 and TRBJ1-4; possibly TRBD1 for D (5 bases). The CDR3 extends over 15 amino acids. Deletions cut 5 bases from V and 7 bases from J, with 17 bases between. The germline CDR1 and CDR2 sequences are SEHNR and FQNEAQ (reference sequence). This CDR3 is CASSLIGALREKLFF. CDR3 nucleotide sequence: TGTGCCAGCAGCCTAATTGGGGCGTTGCGTGAAAAACTGTTTTTT.

V gene TRBV12-3 or TRBV12-4 combines with J gene TRBJ2-7; the match to TRBD2 covers 8 bases. Trimming took 8 bases from V and 0 from J; bases not matched to a gene: 9. This CDR3 has 15 amino acids. CDR3 bases: TGTGCCAGCGGAGAACTAGCGGTAAGCTCCTACGAGCAGTACTTC. It translates to CASGELAVSSYEQYF.

This clonotype was detected a few times. This chain links TRBV18 with TRBJ2-7; TRBD2 is a possible D gene (6 bases). V dropped 3 bases and J dropped 2 bases, with 14 bases sitting between them. CDR3 length: 15 amino acids. The germline CDR1 and CDR2 sequences are KGHSH and LQKENI. For the CDR3, the DNA is TGTGCCAGCTCACCGACAGCGGGCTTAACCTACGAGCAGTACTTC. Protein product: CASSPTAGLTYEQYF.

The genes are TRBV12-3 or TRBV12-4 and TRBJ1-1, with TRBD1 matching over 8 bases. J was trimmed by 2 bases and V by 1 base; bases with no gene match: 18. The CDR3 is 20 amino acids. The CDR3 DNA is TGTGCCAGCAGTTTAGGGGCCAGGGGGCGCGCATCGCGTATAAACACTGAAGCTTTCTTT. The encoded protein is CASSLGARGRASRINTEAFF.

The chain recombines TRBV27 with TRBJ2-3; D call uncertain. V dropped 6 bases and J dropped 2 bases, with 15 bases sitting between them. Germline values: CDR1 MNHEY, CDR2 SMNVEV (reference sequence). The CDR3 runs to 15 residues. The CDR3 bases are TGTGCCAGCAGAATTCGGAGAGCAGTCACAGATACGCAGTATTTT. Translating it yields CASRIRRAVTDTQYF.

The V call is TRBV10-3, the J call TRBJ2-3; TRBD2 matches at 11 bases. J lost 2 bases, V lost 4 bases, and 8 bases had no gene match. CDR1 and CDR2 (germline): ENHRY, SYGVKD. The CDR3 consists of 17 residues. Here the CDR3 DNA reads TGTGCCATCAGTGCTCCGACTAGCGGGGAAGTCACAGATACGCAGTATTTT. Translation: CAISAPTSGEVTDTQYF.

This clonotype was observed a handful of times. The V gene is TRBV12-3 or TRBV12-4, the J gene TRBJ2-2; the D gene could be TRBD1 or TRBD2 (6 bases each). There are 16 residues in the CDR3. V was clipped by 5 bases and J by 7 bases, with 20 bases between them. The CDR3 DNA follows: TGTGCCAGCAGTATTTTTGGGGGGCCTAGGAGCGGGGAGCTGTTTTTT. It translates to CASSIFGGPRSGELFF.

The V gene is TRBV6-2 or TRBV6-3, the J gene TRBJ2-1, with D perhaps given as TRBD1 or TRBD2 (6 bases each). Trimming removed 9 bases at V and 2 bases at J, with 14 bases between. Germline lookup yields CDR1 MNHEY and CDR2 SVGEGT. This CDR3 contains 14 residues. CDR3 nucleotide sequence: TGTGCCAGTAATGGGGGGCCGGCCTACAATGAGCAGTTCTTC. This codes for CASNGGPAYNEQFF.

V usage is TRBV18 and J usage is TRBJ2-7; 11 bases line up with TRBD2. CDR1 is KGHSH and CDR2 is LQKENI in the germline V gene. The CDR3 is 15 residues long. V gave up 5 bases and J gave up 2 bases; unmatched junction bases: 5. In nucleotides, the CDR3 is TGTGCCAGCTCAGCTAGTAGCGGGGGGGCCTACGAGCAGTACTTC. Translating gives CASSASSGGAYEQYF.

The chain combines TRBV29-1 with TRBJ2-1; D unresolved. In germline, CDR1 is SQVTM, CDR2 ANQGSEA. V was cut by 7 bases and J by 2 bases, with 6 bases left in between. The CDR3 runs 11 residues. The CDR3 loop reads CSGSTYNEQFF. CDR3 nucleotides: TGCAGCGGGAGTACCTACAATGAGCAGTTCTTC.

This clonotype was detected many times. This rearrangement joins TRBV11-3 to TRBJ2-2; no clear D gene. V dropped 3 bases and J dropped 0 bases, with 8 bases sitting between them. Germline loops: CDR1 SGHNT, CDR2 YENEEA. The CDR3 totals 15 residues. The CDR3 DNA follows: TGTGCCAGCAGCTTGGCCGGGCCGAACACCGGGGAGCTGTTTTTT. Its translation is CASSLAGPNTGELFF. Complete variable domain (other parts from reference TRBV11-3 and TRBJ2-2): EAGVVQSPRYKIIEKKQPVAFWCNPISGHNTLYWYLQNLGQGPELLIRYENEEAVDDSQLPKDRFSAERLKGVDSTLKIQPAELGDSAVYLCASSLAGPNTGELFFGEGSRLTVL.

This clonotype was seen a few times. This chain links TRBV30 with TRBJ1-1; D is perhaps TRBD1 (5 bases). In germline, CDR1 is GTSNPN, CDR2 SVGIG (reference sequence). V was pared by 0 bases and J by 2 bases, with 13 bases between. This CDR3 region has 15 residues. The CDR3 here is CAWSVRGIVNTEAFF. The CDR3 nucleotides read TGTGCCTGGAGTGTACGGGGGATAGTAAACACTGAAGCTTTCTTT.

This clonotype has more than one count but fewer than ten. CDR3 sequence: CATSRSQTFQETQYF. The CDR3 DNA follows: TGTGCCACCAGCAGATCGCAGACCTTTCAAGAGACCCAGTACTTC. This chain links TRBV15 with TRBJ2-5; D uncertain. Trimming stripped 2 bases from V and 2 bases from J, with 12 bases between. Per the germline V gene, CDR1 is LNHNV and CDR2 is YYDKDF (reference sequence). The length of the CDR3 is 15 residues.

V usage is TRBV4-3 and J usage is TRBJ2-1, with 7 bases fitting TRBD2. The CDR3 runs 15 residues. Germline values: CDR1 LGHNA, CDR2 YSLEER. With 1 base clipped from V and 8 bases from J, the junction kept 8 bases outside the gene matches. The CDR3 loop is CASSQGLAFLDEQFF. The CDR3 DNA is TGCGCCAGCAGCCAAGGACTAGCTTTCCTCGATGAGCAGTTCTTC.

This clonotype came up a few times. The chain joins TRBV20-1 to TRBJ2-3, with 11 bases identical to TRBD2. Germline CDR1 reads DFQATT; CDR2 reads SNEGSKA (reference sequence). V dropped 1 base and J dropped 0; count of bases not matched to a gene: 12. The CDR3 consists of 19 residues. The CDR3 region has the DNA TGCAGTGCTAGAGCTTATCGACTAGCGGGATTCACTAGCACAGATACGCAGTATTTT. Translating gives CSARAYRLAGFTSTDTQYF.

This clonotype was counted a few times. The gene calls are TRBV6-5 and TRBJ1-2; D remains ambiguous. Germline lookup yields CDR1 MNHEY and CDR2 SVGAGI. The V gene lost 7 bases and the J gene lost 8 bases, with 20 bases spanning the gap. This CDR3 is built from 14 residues. CDR3 nucleotides: TGTGCCAGCACCCGAGGGTGGGGATCGGGAGGCTACACCTTC. This encodes CASTRGWGSGGYTF.

This clonotype was recorded a few times. CDR3 residues: CSVDGDRGSGETQYF. DNA for the CDR3: TGCAGCGTTGATGGAGACAGGGGCTCTGGAGAGACCCAGTACTTC. The chain recombines TRBV29-1 with TRBJ2-5, with 8 bases identical to TRBD1. Germline-derived CDR1 and CDR2 are SQVTM and ANQGSEA. The CDR3 has 15 residues. V lost 3 bases, J lost 4 bases, and 10 bases stayed unmatched.

V and J are TRBV19 and TRBJ2-7, with 7 bases matching TRBD2. V gave up 9 bases and J gave up 2 bases; unmatched junction bases: 4. CDR3 length equals 12 residues. The germline gives CDR1 LNHDA, CDR2 SQIVND (reference sequence). The CDR3 sequence is CASGRFPYEQYF. The CDR3 DNA is TGTGCCAGCGGGAGGTTCCCCTACGAGCAGTACTTC.

This chain uses TRBV6-5 with TRBJ2-1; D might be TRBD2 (5 bases). V was shortened by 0 bases and J by 9 bases, with 9 bases between the two germline ends. This CDR3 is 13 amino acids long. Germline values: CDR1 MNHEY, CDR2 SVGAGI. The CDR3 coding sequence is TGTGCCAGCAGTTACTCGTATCGGGGTGAGCAGTTCTTC. Its translation: CASSYSYRGEQFF.

The chain has TRBV20-1 and TRBJ1-5; perhaps TRBD1 as D (5 bases). V was shortened by 2 bases and J by 1 base, with 9 bases between the two germline ends. The germline gives CDR1 DFQATT, CDR2 SNEGSKA (reference sequence). The CDR3 runs 14 residues. The chain's CDR3 is CSARNSGSNQPQHF. The CDR3 bases are TGCAGTGCTAGAAACTCAGGGAGCAATCAGCCCCAGCATTTT.

The CDR3 here is CASSSTGGESPLHF. CDR3 sequence (DNA): TGCGCCAGCAGCTCTACAGGGGGGGAGTCACCCCTCCACTTT. The chain combines TRBV5-1 with TRBJ1-6; 8 nucleotides agree with TRBD1. The CDR3 runs to 14 residues. CDR1 and CDR2 from the germline V gene are SGHRS and YFSETQ. Trimming removed 3 bases from V and 10 bases from J; junction bases left unmatched: 6.

The rearrangement links TRBV6-2 or TRBV6-3 to TRBJ2-1, with no clear D. Germline V CDR1 and CDR2: MNHEY, SVGEGT. Trimming left V 6 bases short and J 0 bases short, with 15 bases between. The CDR3 totals 16 residues. The CDR3 spells CASSSGLLSSYNEQFF. DNA of the CDR3: TGTGCCAGCAGCTCCGGTCTCTTGAGCTCCTACAATGAGCAGTTCTTC.

This clonotype has just a few counts. V gene TRBV10-3 combines with J gene TRBJ1-1; the D gene is possibly TRBD1 (5 bases). The CDR3 has 12 amino acids. Germline V CDR1 and CDR2: ENHRY, SYGVKD. The V end was cut by 7 bases, the J end by 1 base, with 7 bases between. DNA for the CDR3: TGTGCCATCAAAGGGGCGAACACTGAAGCTTTCTTT. This translates into CAIKGANTEAFF.